What follows describes a single TCR beta chain. Its antigen is unknown. Repertoires were generated with immunoSEQ multiplex PCR, while TCRdb's copy carries only in-frame clones and drops some. The top ten hold almost 6.5% of the sample, which has 95,000 to 120,000 clones, approximately 88% seen once. This record belongs to a study of T cell responses to AZD1222 COVID-19 vaccine. Whole-study results and caveats: Two doses of AZD1222 preceded a rise in Spike-specific TCR breadth and depth. Of the AZD1222 recipients, only five or six were seropositive at baseline.

The V gene's germline CDR1 is MNHNY and CDR2 SVGAGI (reference sequence). The CDR3 loop spans 14 amino acids. With 2 bases removed from V and 0 bases from J, the gap between germline ends came to 5 bases. The chain employs TRBV6-6 and TRBJ1-5; D is undetermined. The sequencing used peripheral blood, collected 28 days after the second AZD1222 dose. The clonotype comes from an adult who received the AZD1222 COVID-19 vaccine. This CDR3 is CASSYQGSNQPQHF. CDR3 bases: TGTGCCAGCAGTTACCAAGGTAGCAATCAGCCCCAGCATTTT.